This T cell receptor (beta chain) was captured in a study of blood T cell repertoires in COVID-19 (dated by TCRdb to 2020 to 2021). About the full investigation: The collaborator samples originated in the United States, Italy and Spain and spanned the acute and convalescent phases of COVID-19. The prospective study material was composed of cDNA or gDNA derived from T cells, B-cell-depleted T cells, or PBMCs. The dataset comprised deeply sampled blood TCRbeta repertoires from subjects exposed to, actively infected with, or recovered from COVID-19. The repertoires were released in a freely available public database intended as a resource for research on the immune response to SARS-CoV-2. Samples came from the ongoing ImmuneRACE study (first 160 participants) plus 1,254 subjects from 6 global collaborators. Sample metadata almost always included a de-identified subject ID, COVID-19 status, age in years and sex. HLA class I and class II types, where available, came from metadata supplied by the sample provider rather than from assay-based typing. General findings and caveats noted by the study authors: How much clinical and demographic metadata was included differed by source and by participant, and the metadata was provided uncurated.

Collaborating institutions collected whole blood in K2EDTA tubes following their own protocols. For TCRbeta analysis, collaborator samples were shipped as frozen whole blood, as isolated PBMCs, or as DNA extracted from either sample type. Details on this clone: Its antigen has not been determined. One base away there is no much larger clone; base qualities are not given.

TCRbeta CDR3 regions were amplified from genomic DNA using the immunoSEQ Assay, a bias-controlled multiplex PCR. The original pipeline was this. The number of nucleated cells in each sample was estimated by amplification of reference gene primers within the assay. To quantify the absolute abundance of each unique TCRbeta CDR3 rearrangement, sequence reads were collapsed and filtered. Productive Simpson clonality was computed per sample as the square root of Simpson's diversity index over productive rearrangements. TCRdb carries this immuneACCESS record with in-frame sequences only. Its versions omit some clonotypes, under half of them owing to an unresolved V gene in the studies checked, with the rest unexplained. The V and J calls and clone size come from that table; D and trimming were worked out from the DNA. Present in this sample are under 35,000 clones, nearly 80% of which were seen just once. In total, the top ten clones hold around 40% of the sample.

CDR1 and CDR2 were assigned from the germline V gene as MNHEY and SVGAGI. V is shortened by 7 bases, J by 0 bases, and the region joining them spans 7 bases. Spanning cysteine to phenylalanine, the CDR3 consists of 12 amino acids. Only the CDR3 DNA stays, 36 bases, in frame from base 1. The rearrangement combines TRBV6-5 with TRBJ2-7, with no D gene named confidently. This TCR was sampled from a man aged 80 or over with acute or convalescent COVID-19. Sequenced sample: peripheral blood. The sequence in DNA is TGTGCCAGCAAGCGCAGCTCCTACGAGCAGTACTTC. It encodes CASKRSSYEQYF.